This TCR beta chain was documented in a study of T cells in tumors after PD-1 blockade. Study-level background: On average, peripheral blood gave about 100,000 TCR templates and 35,000 or so unique clonotypes.

Data came from immunoSEQ multiplex PCR; TCRdb stores just in-frame clones and leaves some out. The profile shows some 20,000 clones, 65% to 85% of them singletons. The CDR3 sequence is 16 residues long. Germline CDR1 is SGHNT and CDR2 is YYREEE (reference sequence). The V end was cut by 0 bases, the J end by 4 bases, with 14 bases between. Specimen: PBMCs, collected after anti-PD-1 therapy. The chain links TRBV5-4 to TRBJ2-1; tentatively, D is TRBD1 or TRBD2 (6 bases each). This clonotype originated in a human donor with advanced basal cell or squamous cell carcinoma (not recorded which). The CDR3 region is CASSLGGGTLYNEQFF. In DNA, the CDR3 is TGTGCCAGCAGCTTGGGGGGCGGGACACTATACAATGAGCAGTTCTTC. Based on the CDR3 plus reference TRBV5-4 and TRBJ2-1, the full variable domain is ETGVTQSPTHLIKTRGQQVTLRCSSQSGHNTVSWYQQALGQGPQFIFQYYREEENGRGNFPPRFSGLQFPNYSSELNVNALELDDSALYLCASSLGGGTLYNEQFFGPGTRLTVL.